This record covers a single TCR beta chain. This specimen comes from a study of identical twins. Template switching added a universal primer site; cDNA carried unique molecular identifiers. One entry per CDR3 protein, called by TCRdb with MiXCR from the 5' RACE reads. The table shows 1,800,000 or so distinct CDR3 sequences, with about 32% occurring only once. This CDR3 spans 15 amino acids. Deletions cut 4 bases from V and 5 bases from J, with 18 bases between. Germline V gives CDR1 MNHNY, CDR2 SVGAGI (reference sequence). This TCR came from a newborn girl in good health. This chain uses TRBV6-6 with TRBJ2-7, with a weak D call TRBD1 (6 bases). The sequencing sample was made of cord blood. This CDR3 is CASSFEPGQWDEQYF. CDR3 DNA: TGTGCCAGCAGTTTCGAACCGGGACAATGGGACGAGCAGTACTTC.